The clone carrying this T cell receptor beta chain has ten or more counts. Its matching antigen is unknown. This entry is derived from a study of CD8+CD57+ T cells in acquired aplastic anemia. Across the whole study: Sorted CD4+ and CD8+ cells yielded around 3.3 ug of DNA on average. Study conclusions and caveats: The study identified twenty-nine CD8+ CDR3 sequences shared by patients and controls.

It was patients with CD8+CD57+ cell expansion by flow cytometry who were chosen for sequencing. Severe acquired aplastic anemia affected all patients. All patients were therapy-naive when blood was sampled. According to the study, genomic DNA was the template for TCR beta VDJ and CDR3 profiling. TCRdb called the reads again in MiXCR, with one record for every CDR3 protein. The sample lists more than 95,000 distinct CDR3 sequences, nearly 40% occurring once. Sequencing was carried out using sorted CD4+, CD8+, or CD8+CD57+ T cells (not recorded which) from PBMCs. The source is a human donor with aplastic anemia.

DNA of the CDR3: TGTGCCAGCAGTGAGTGGCCCTCCACTGAAGCTTTCTTT. Its protein is CASSEWPSTEAFF. The V gene is TRBV2, the J gene TRBJ1-1; D ambiguous. CDR1 and CDR2 (germline): SNHLY, FYNNEI. The CDR3 contains 13 residues. Deletions cut 3 bases from V and 4 bases from J, with 9 bases between.